The entry that follows covers one TCR beta chain sequence. Antigen specificity is unknown. The junction departs from the called germline gene at one end, perhaps through a read error. This sample is drawn from a study of T cells in Graves' hyperthyroidism and ophthalmopathy. Findings of the study overall: Stable hyperthyroidism was separated from ophthalmopathy by a model based on 13 V-J features. Among clonotypes expanded in thyroid above 0.001, most were also found in blood.

RNA transcripts served as the template for amplifying TCR beta CDR3 regions. The TCR CDR3 was amplified in a first-round RT-PCR using the HTBI primer set. MiXCR, run by TCRdb on the multiplex PCR reads, gives a single entry per CDR3 protein. The sample holds a few hundred thousand distinct CDR3 sequences, 40% to 55% seen once. The authors deemed Graves' hyperthyroidism stable absent ophthalmopathy progression within 18 months. Investigators excluded patients with uncontrolled infection, other autoimmune disease, pregnancy or lactation. The V gene's germline CDR1 is SNHLY and CDR2 FYNNEI. The length of the CDR3 is 16 residues.

The clonotype originates from a woman aged 18-29 years with Graves' hyperthyroidism. The sample comprised peripheral blood or thyroid tissue (not recorded which). The rearrangement joins TRBV2 to TRBJ1-4; TRBD1 matches 12 bases. The CDR3 DNA sequence: TGTGCCACCAGTGAGCCCGGGACAGGGGGCGGCGAAAAACTGTTTTTT. Protein product: CATSEPGTGGGEKLFF.